This T cell receptor beta chain appears in the sequencing data of a study of T cells of healthy individuals. TCRdb re-analysed the 5' RACE reads in MiXCR, keeping a single row per CDR3 protein. In the table there are 55,000 to 65,000 distinct CDR3 sequences, roughly 17% of which are singletons. This clonotype was seen repeatedly, ten times or more. Trimming removed 0 bases at V and 0 bases at J, with 5 bases between. Per germline, CDR1 MNHEY and CDR2 SVGAGI. This CDR3 has 14 amino acids. This clonotype was sampled from a human donor in good health. V is TRBV6-5 and J is TRBJ1-1; D is unclear. The DNA of the CDR3 is TGTGCCAGCAGTTACTCGGCGCTGAACACTGAAGCTTTCTTT. Protein: CASSYSALNTEAFF.